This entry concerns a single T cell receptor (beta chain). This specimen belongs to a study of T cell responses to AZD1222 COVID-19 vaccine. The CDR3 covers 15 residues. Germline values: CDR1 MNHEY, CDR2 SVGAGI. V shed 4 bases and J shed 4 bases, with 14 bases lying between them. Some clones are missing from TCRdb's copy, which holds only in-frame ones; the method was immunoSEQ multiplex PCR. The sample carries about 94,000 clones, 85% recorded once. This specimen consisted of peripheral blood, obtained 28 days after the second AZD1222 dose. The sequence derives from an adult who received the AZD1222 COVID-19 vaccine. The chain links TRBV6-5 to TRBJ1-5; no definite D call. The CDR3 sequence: CASSSQPGWNQPQHF. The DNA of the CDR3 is TGTGCCAGCAGTTCCCAACCGGGTTGGAATCAGCCCCAGCATTTT.